This T cell receptor (beta chain) is drawn from a study of blood T cell repertoires in COVID-19. Study-level information: Italy, Spain and the United States were the sources of the convalescent and acute COVID-19 samples.

This CDR3 has 15 amino acids. J gave up 8 bases and V 2 bases, and 6 bases lay outside the gene matches. Germline CDR1 is SEHNR and CDR2 is FQNEAQ (reference sequence). Original analysis: Counts of nucleated cells, estimated from reference gene primer amplification, were obtained. TCRdb's table, derived via immunoSEQ multiplex PCR, lists solely in-frame clones and lacks some. V and J calls and clone size are copied from that table; D and trimming were computed from the DNA. The repertoire consists of roughly 140,000 clones, with 80% occurring once and the leading ten covering approximately 3.5%. This chain connects TRBV7-9 to TRBJ1-4; 9 bases align to TRBD1. This TCR derives from a man aged 70 or older who had recovered from COVID-19. Sequencing input: peripheral blood. The CDR3, as DNA: TGTGCCAGCAGCTTAACAGGGGGCAGCGGGGAAAAACTGTTTTTT. This encodes CASSLTGGSGEKLFF.